These T cell receptor beta chains were read from a single sample in a study of OX40 agonist ivuxolimab in advanced cancers. Method: immunoSEQ multiplex PCR; TCRdb's copy keeps in-frame clones and lacks some. The table records about 64,000 clones, roughly 81% of them present only once. Specimen: CD4+ or CD8+ T cells sorted from blood, collected in a trial of the OX40 agonist ivuxolimab. These receptors all come from an adult with an advanced solid tumor such as melanoma, head and neck, liver or kidney cancer. CDR3s include the opening cysteine and the closing phenylalanine or tryptophan. D genes are given only for firm matches. Clone size is not always given. Where it is, it says once, few, many or a class for expanded clones.

abundance: NA; d_gene: TRBD2; j_gene: TRBJ2-7; v_gene: TRBV28; CDR3aa: CASSSPGLAGSLPYEQYF; CDR3nt: TGTGCCAGCAGTTCGCCGGGACTAGCGGGATCACTGCCCTACGAGCAGTACTTC
abundance: NA; d_gene: NA; j_gene: TRBJ2-3; v_gene: TRBV5-1; CDR3aa: CASSPPGISSSTDTQYF; CDR3nt: TGCGCCAGCAGCCCGCCTGGGATCTCGAGTAGCACAGATACGCAGTATTTT
abundance: NA; d_gene: TRBD1; j_gene: TRBJ1-2; v_gene: TRBV7-9; CDR3aa: CASSLALDRSRNYGYTF; CDR3nt: TGTGCCAGCAGCTTAGCTCTGGACAGGTCCCGTAACTATGGCTACACCTTC
abundance: once; d_gene: TRBD1; j_gene: TRBJ2-3; v_gene: TRBV10-3; CDR3aa: CAISAGQGTDTQYF; CDR3nt: TGTGCCATCAGTGCGGGACAGGGGACAGATACGCAGTATTTT
abundance: NA; d_gene: TRBD2; j_gene: TRBJ2-1; v_gene: TRBV6-1; CDR3aa: CASSEEGRLAVDEQFF; CDR3nt: TGTGCCAGCAGTGAAGAAGGGAGACTAGCGGTCGATGAGCAGTTCTTC
abundance: once; d_gene: NA; j_gene: TRBJ2-5; v_gene: TRBV28; CDR3aa: CASSLRLDGETQYF; CDR3nt: TGTGCCAGCAGTTTGCGCCTCGACGGGGAGACCCAGTACTTC
abundance: few; d_gene: NA; j_gene: TRBJ1-2; v_gene: TRBV5-4; CDR3aa: CASSPVSGTGNYGYTF; CDR3nt: TGTGCCAGCAGCCCCGTGTCAGGGACGGGCAACTATGGCTACACCTTC
abundance: few; d_gene: NA; j_gene: TRBJ2-6; v_gene: TRBV5-4; CDR3aa: CASRRLQGSGANVLTF; CDR3nt: TGTGCCAGCCGCCGCCTCCAGGGATCTGGGGCCAACGTCCTGACTTTC
abundance: NA; d_gene: NA; j_gene: TRBJ1-2; v_gene: TRBV18; CDR3aa: CASSPVGENYGYTF; CDR3nt: TGTGCCAGCTCACCCGTGGGTGAGAACTATGGCTACACCTTC
abundance: NA; d_gene: TRBD2; j_gene: TRBJ2-1; v_gene: TRBV27; CDR3aa: CASSLAGGVNEQFF; CDR3nt: TGTGCCAGCAGTTTAGCGGGAGGGGTCAATGAGCAGTTCTTC
abundance: NA; d_gene: NA; j_gene: TRBJ1-6; v_gene: TRBV11-2; CDR3aa: CASSLTGRAGPYNSPLHF; CDR3nt: TGTGCCAGCAGCTTAACGGGTAGGGCAGGGCCCTATAATTCACCCCTCCACTTT
abundance: NA; d_gene: NA; j_gene: TRBJ1-2; v_gene: TRBV5-8; CDR3aa: CAIRIGQHYGYTF; CDR3nt: TGTGCCATCCGCATAGGACAACACTATGGCTACACCTTC
abundance: NA; d_gene: TRBD1; j_gene: TRBJ2-4; v_gene: TRBV7-2; CDR3aa: CASSSGGLGSQYF; CDR3nt: TGTGCCAGCAGCTCAGGGGGCCTTGGGAGTCAGTACTTC
abundance: few; d_gene: NA; j_gene: TRBJ2-6; v_gene: TRBV9; CDR3aa: CASSVGRNSGANVLTF; CDR3nt: TGTGCCAGCAGCGTAGGTCGGAACTCTGGGGCCAACGTCCTGACTTTC
abundance: NA; d_gene: NA; j_gene: TRBJ1-6; v_gene: TRBV7-9; CDR3aa: CASSLDGGSPLHF; CDR3nt: TGTGCCAGCAGCTTAGACGGAGGTTCACCCCTCCACTTT
abundance: NA; d_gene: TRBD1; j_gene: TRBJ1-1; v_gene: TRBV29-1; CDR3aa: CSVRTGGNTEAFF; CDR3nt: TGCAGCGTGAGGACAGGGGGGAACACTGAAGCTTTCTTT
abundance: NA; d_gene: NA; j_gene: TRBJ1-2; v_gene: TRBV4-1; CDR3aa: CASRPAVSYGYTF; CDR3nt: TGCGCCAGCAGACCGGCCGTCTCCTATGGCTACACCTTC
abundance: NA; d_gene: NA; j_gene: TRBJ2-7; v_gene: TRBV6-5; CDR3aa: CASSERAPYEQYF; CDR3nt: TGTGCCAGCAGTGAGAGGGCTCCCTACGAGCAGTACTTC
abundance: NA; d_gene: NA; j_gene: TRBJ1-3; v_gene: TRBV11-2; CDR3aa: CASSPRGFSGNTIYF; CDR3nt: TGTGCCAGCAGCCCCAGGGGATTCTCTGGAAACACCATATATTTT
abundance: NA; d_gene: NA; j_gene: TRBJ2-3; v_gene: TRBV18; CDR3aa: CASSPLRVVLADTQYF; CDR3nt: TGTGCCAGCTCACCACTCAGGGTCGTCCTCGCAGATACGCAGTATTTT
abundance: once; d_gene: NA; j_gene: TRBJ1-1; v_gene: TRBV7-3; CDR3aa: CASSLIGGTEAFF; CDR3nt: TGTGCCAGCAGCTTAATAGGAGGCACTGAAGCTTTCTTT
abundance: NA; d_gene: TRBD2; j_gene: TRBJ2-5; v_gene: TRBV7-2; CDR3aa: CASSLAGGRASETQYF; CDR3nt: TGTGCCAGCAGCCTTGCCGGCGGGAGGGCCTCCGAGACCCAGTACTTC
abundance: NA; d_gene: NA; j_gene: TRBJ2-2; v_gene: TRBV5-1; CDR3aa: CASSLEVSGELFF; CDR3nt: TGCGCCAGCAGCTTGGAAGTCTCCGGGGAGCTGTTTTTT
abundance: NA; d_gene: NA; j_gene: TRBJ2-7; v_gene: TRBV11-2; CDR3aa: CASSLDLGRQYF; CDR3nt: TGTGCCAGCAGCTTAGATTTGGGCAGGCAGTACTTC
abundance: few; d_gene: TRBD1; j_gene: TRBJ1-2; v_gene: TRBV7-9; CDR3aa: CASSFGTGVYGYTF; CDR3nt: TGTGCCAGCAGCTTTGGGACAGGGGTCTATGGCTACACCTTC
abundance: once; d_gene: NA; j_gene: TRBJ2-5; v_gene: TRBV12-5; CDR3aa: CASGLQGESAGQETQYF; CDR3nt: TGTGCTAGTGGTTTACAGGGAGAATCAGCTGGCCAAGAGACCCAGTACTTC
abundance: NA; d_gene: NA; j_gene: TRBJ2-1; v_gene: TRBV7-7; CDR3aa: CASSLALADYNEQFF; CDR3nt: TGTGCTAGCAGCTTAGCCCTAGCCGACTACAATGAGCAGTTCTTC
abundance: NA; d_gene: NA; j_gene: TRBJ2-7; v_gene: TRBV7-2; CDR3aa: CASSPRGPEEQYF; CDR3nt: TGTGCCAGCAGCCCCCGGGGACCGGAGGAGCAGTACTTC
abundance: few; d_gene: TRBD1; j_gene: TRBJ1-5; v_gene: TRBV6-6; CDR3aa: CASSLTGAGQPQHF; CDR3nt: TGTGCCAGCAGCCTTACAGGGGCCGGACAGCCCCAGCATTTT
abundance: NA; d_gene: NA; j_gene: TRBJ2-7; v_gene: TRBV5-1; CDR3aa: CASSGGRNYEQYF; CDR3nt: TGCGCCAGCAGCGGGGGACGGAACTACGAGCAGTACTTC
abundance: NA; d_gene: NA; j_gene: TRBJ1-1; v_gene: TRBV11-3; CDR3aa: CASSLEGGSTEAFF; CDR3nt: TGTGCCAGCAGCTTAGAGGGGGGGAGTACTGAAGCTTTCTTT
abundance: few; d_gene: NA; j_gene: TRBJ1-6; v_gene: TRBV7-2; CDR3aa: CASSLNSPLHF; CDR3nt: TGTGCCAGCAGCCTTAATTCACCCCTCCACTTT
abundance: NA; d_gene: TRBD2; j_gene: TRBJ2-7; v_gene: TRBV6-5; CDR3aa: CASSYSASGGYEQYF; CDR3nt: TGTGCCAGCAGTTACTCGGCTAGCGGGGGATACGAGCAGTACTTC
abundance: NA; d_gene: TRBD1; j_gene: TRBJ1-4; v_gene: TRBV2; CDR3aa: CASRNSGTGGKLFF; CDR3nt: TGTGCCAGCAGAAATTCCGGGACAGGCGGAAAACTGTTTTTT
abundance: NA; d_gene: NA; j_gene: TRBJ1-4; v_gene: TRBV7-9; CDR3aa: CASSLATGNEKLFF; CDR3nt: TGTGCCAGCAGCTTAGCGACCGGTAATGAAAAACTGTTTTTT
abundance: NA; d_gene: NA; j_gene: TRBJ2-1; v_gene: TRBV19; CDR3aa: CASSIAGGLTPYNEQFF; CDR3nt: TGTGCCAGTAGTATAGCTGGGGGACTGACTCCCTACAATGAGCAGTTCTTC
abundance: medium-sized; d_gene: NA; j_gene: TRBJ2-5; v_gene: TRBV4-3; CDR3aa: CASSQDQRETQYF; CDR3nt: TGCGCCAGCAGCCAAGACCAGCGAGAGACCCAGTACTTC
abundance: NA; d_gene: NA; j_gene: TRBJ1-1; v_gene: TRBV7-2; CDR3aa: CASSLGMGNTEAFF; CDR3nt: TGTGCCAGCAGCTTAGGGATGGGGAACACTGAAGCTTTCTTT
abundance: NA; d_gene: TRBD2; j_gene: TRBJ2-5; v_gene: TRBV2; CDR3aa: CASKQLAEETQYF; CDR3nt: TGTGCCAGCAAACAACTAGCGGAAGAGACCCAGTACTTC
abundance: once; d_gene: TRBD1; j_gene: TRBJ1-6; v_gene: TRBV13; CDR3aa: CASSQGGRGISSPLHF; CDR3nt: TGTGCCAGCAGCCAAGGAGGCAGGGGGATTAGTTCACCCCTCCACTTT
abundance: NA; d_gene: NA; j_gene: TRBJ2-3; v_gene: TRBV15; CDR3aa: CATSRDVGHRTDTQYF; CDR3nt: TGTGCCACCAGCAGAGATGTGGGACACCGCACAGATACGCAGTATTTT
abundance: NA; d_gene: NA; j_gene: TRBJ1-6; v_gene: TRBV27; CDR3aa: CASSFGSGNSPLHF; CDR3nt: TGTGCCAGCAGTTTTGGGTCAGGGAATTCACCCCTCCACTTT
abundance: NA; d_gene: NA; j_gene: TRBJ2-5; v_gene: TRBV13; CDR3aa: CASSLRRYQSKEETQYF; CDR3nt: TGTGCCAGCAGCTTACGCAGGTACCAGAGTAAGGAAGAGACCCAGTACTTC
abundance: NA; d_gene: TRBD1; j_gene: TRBJ2-2; v_gene: TRBV2; CDR3aa: CASRDRQNTGELFF; CDR3nt: TGTGCCAGCAGGGACAGGCAGAACACCGGGGAGCTGTTTTTT
abundance: NA; d_gene: TRBD2; j_gene: TRBJ2-7; v_gene: TRBV13; CDR3aa: CASSIIPGLAGSYEQYF; CDR3nt: TGTGCCAGCAGCATAATACCGGGACTAGCGGGTTCCTACGAGCAGTACTTC